A single sample gave rise to the 24 T cell receptor beta chains below, sequenced in a study of CD8 T cells in Susac syndrome. A quantity of about 0.45 to 1 ug RNA underwent reverse transcription using random hexamers. A single record per CDR3 protein comes from TCRdb applying MiXCR to the immunoSEQ multiplex PCR reads. The data contain about 80,000 distinct CDR3 sequences, 85% to 95% of them singletons. Sequencing input: CD8+ T cells from PBMCs. Receptors were obtained from a human donor in good health.

The chain employs TRBV4-1 and TRBJ2-7; no clear D. The V and J ends lost 3 bases and 0 bases respectively, with 9 bases between them. This CDR3 contains 14 residues. CDR1 is MGHRA and CDR2 is YSYEKL in the germline V gene. CDR3 sequence: CASSHPGSSYEQYF. Written as DNA, the CDR3 is TGCGCCAGCAGCCACCCGGGTAGCTCCTACGAGCAGTACTTC.

The chain combines TRBV5-1 with TRBJ1-2; TRBD1 matches at 7 bases. This CDR3 region has 14 residues. V lost 2 bases, J lost 4 bases, and 5 bases stayed unmatched. The germline CDR1 and CDR2 sequences are SGHRS and YFSETQ. The CDR3 reads CASSFPGQLYGYTF. As DNA, the CDR3 is TGCGCCAGCAGCTTTCCGGGACAGCTCTATGGCTACACCTTC.

The chain combines TRBV7-6 with TRBJ2-1, with D unclear. The CDR3 has 15 residues. The V gene lost 3 bases and the J gene lost 8 bases, with 17 bases spanning the gap. Germline loops: CDR1 SGHVS, CDR2 FNYEAQ. CDR3 loop: CASSLIRNRDHEQFF. CDR3 nucleotide sequence: TGTGCCAGCAGCTTGATTCGTAATAGAGACCATGAGCAGTTCTTC.

The V gene is TRBV9, the J gene TRBJ1-2, with 10 bases fitting TRBD1. The germline gives CDR1 SGDLS, CDR2 YYNGEE. V lost 5 bases, J lost 5 bases, and 9 bases stayed unmatched. The CDR3 has 15 residues. The CDR3 DNA reads as TGTGCCAGCAGTGCCGGGACAGGGGCCCTTTATGGCTACACCTTC. Translation gives CASSAGTGALYGYTF.

The J gene is TRBJ2-3, the V gene TRBV7-9, with D possibly matching TRBD1 (6 bases). The CDR3 length is 17 residues. CDR1 is SEHNR and CDR2 is FQNEAQ in the germline V gene (reference sequence). V was cut by 1 base and J by 4 bases, with 18 bases left in between. The CDR3 sequence is CASSLGKQGYDSDTQYF. DNA of the CDR3: TGTGCCAGCAGCTTAGGGAAACAGGGATACGACTCAGATACGCAGTATTTT.

The chain combines TRBV9 with TRBJ1-2; maybe TRBD1 (5 bases). The CDR3 runs 15 residues. With 2 bases removed from V and 2 bases from J, the gap between germline ends came to 13 bases. CDR1 is SGDLS and CDR2 is YYNGEE in the germline V gene. As DNA, the CDR3 is TGTGCCAGCAGCGTGGCCGTTTCAGGGAACTATGGCTACACCTTC. Translation gives CASSVAVSGNYGYTF.

This chain links TRBV20-1 with TRBJ2-7; 7 bases line up with TRBD1. The CDR3 is 13 amino acids. V lost 6 bases to trimming and J lost 6 bases; unmatched junction nucleotides: 11. Germline CDR1 reads DFQATT; CDR2 reads SNEGSKA (reference sequence). CDR3 sequence: CSAKPETGAEQYF. The DNA for the CDR3 is TGCAGTGCCAAACCGGAAACAGGGGCCGAGCAGTACTTC.

This clonotype was counted a single time. The chain joins TRBV7-9 to TRBJ2-5, with a weak D call TRBD1 (5 bases). The germline V and J ends were trimmed by 6 bases and 2 bases, with 10 bases remaining between them. CDR3 size: 13 residues. The germline V gene has CDR1 SEHNR and CDR2 FQNEAQ (reference sequence). CDR3 nucleotide sequence: TGTGCCAGCAGTTCAAGACAGCAAGAGACCCAGTACTTC. Encoded protein: CASSSRQQETQYF.

CDR3 sequence: CASSLTGATNQPQHF. The CDR3 region has the DNA TGTGCCAGCAGTTTGACAGGGGCGACCAATCAGCCCCAGCATTTT. V is TRBV27 and J is TRBJ1-5; 8 nucleotides line up with TRBD1. The CDR3 length is 15 residues. Unmatched junction bases numbered 4, after V lost 3 bases and J lost 3 bases. The germline CDR1 and CDR2 sequences are MNHEY and SMNVEV (reference sequence).

This chain's CDR3 is CATSDLDRGPSNEQFF. The CDR3 DNA reads TGTGCCACCAGTGATCTGGACAGGGGTCCCTCCAATGAGCAGTTCTTC. The genes are TRBV24-1 and TRBJ2-1; 9 bases align to TRBD1. CDR1 and CDR2 from the germline V gene are KGHDR and SFDVKD. Trimming cost V 3 bases and J 6 bases; bases outside gene matches: 8. The CDR3 loop spans 16 amino acids.

V and J are TRBV9 and TRBJ2-1, with 11 positions matching TRBD2. Germline V gene sequence: CDR1 SGDLS, CDR2 YYNGEE. The CDR3 extends over 17 amino acids. After removal of 1 base from V and 3 bases from J, the junction contained 6 bases not matched to a gene. DNA of the CDR3: TGTGCCAGCAGCGTACTCACTAGCGGGAGTTTCTACAATGAGCAGTTCTTC. Protein sequence: CASSVLTSGSFYNEQFF. The whole variable domain, filled in from reference TRBV9 and TRBJ2-1, reads DSGVTQTPKHLITATGQRVTLRCSPRSGDLSVYWYQQSLDQGLQFLIQYYNGEERAKGNILERFSAQQFPDLHSELNLSSLELGDSALYFCASSVLTSGSFYNEQFFGPGTRLTVL.

In this sample, this clonotype turned up once. Written as DNA, the CDR3 is TGTGCCAGCAGTTACTCGGGGGGAAGCTCCTACAATGAGCAGTTCTTC. Protein sequence: CASSYSGGSSYNEQFF. V gene TRBV6-5 combines with J gene TRBJ2-1, with D perhaps TRBD2 (6 bases). Germline V gives CDR1 MNHEY, CDR2 SVGAGI. V was clipped by 0 bases and J by 0 bases, with 9 bases between them. The CDR3 has 16 residues.

The genes are TRBV6-5 and TRBJ2-1; D is possibly TRBD2 (6 bases). This CDR3 comprises 17 residues. V lost 4 bases and J 8 bases, leaving 24 bases between the germline ends. Germline CDR1 is MNHEY and CDR2 is SVGAGI. The chain's CDR3 is CASSFSSSGGLQDEQFF. The CDR3 DNA reads as TGTGCCAGCAGTTTTTCTTCGAGTGGGGGACTGCAGGATGAGCAGTTCTTC.

The chain couples TRBV6-5 to TRBJ2-2; D call uncertain. The CDR3 is made up of 13 amino acids. V lost 6 bases and J 7 bases, leaving 12 bases between the germline ends. From germline, CDR1 is MNHEY and CDR2 SVGAGI. CDR3: CASSFRENGELFF. CDR3 nucleotide sequence: TGTGCCAGCAGCTTCAGAGAGAACGGGGAGCTGTTTTTT.

This clonotype was observed a single time. The J gene is TRBJ2-1, the V gene TRBV7-8; D gene uncertain. The CDR3 covers 13 residues. V dropped 1 base and J dropped 7 bases, with 8 bases sitting between them. CDR1 is SGHVS and CDR2 is FQNEAQ in the germline V gene. CDR3 residues: CASSLVASNEQFF. The CDR3 nucleotides read TGTGCCAGCAGCTTAGTTGCATCGAATGAGCAGTTCTTC.

This chain connects TRBV9 to TRBJ1-2; D not certain. This CDR3 has 15 residues. Germline CDR1 and CDR2: SGDLS and YYNGEE. Trimming removed 3 bases from V and 4 bases from J, with 16 bases in between. CDR3 nucleotide sequence: TGTGCCAGCAGCGCCAGTCAGACAAGGGTCTATGGCTACACCTTC. Its translation is CASSASQTRVYGYTF.

The V call is TRBV29-1, the J call TRBJ2-7, with a possible D match to TRBD2 (6 bases). Germline lookup yields CDR1 SQVTM and CDR2 ANQGSEA. V lost 0 bases and J 2 bases, leaving 11 bases between the germline ends. This CDR3 has 14 amino acids. CDR3 protein: CSVEDHGGPYEQYF. For the CDR3, the DNA is TGCAGCGTTGAAGATCACGGGGGTCCCTACGAGCAGTACTTC.

The V call is TRBV20-1, the J call TRBJ2-7; perhaps TRBD1 as D (5 bases). The CDR3 length is 13 residues. Germline CDR1 DFQATT, CDR2 SNEGSKA (reference sequence). Trimming removed 6 bases from V and 0 bases from J, with 12 bases in between. As DNA, the CDR3 is TGCAGTGCCGCCGACAGCTTCTCCTACGAGCAGTACGTC. Translating gives CSAADSFSYEQYV.

V usage is TRBV9 and J usage is TRBJ2-1; 9 bases align to TRBD2. CDR3 length: 15 amino acids. After removal of 0 bases from V and 3 bases from J, the junction contained 1 base not matched to a gene. Germline values: CDR1 SGDLS, CDR2 YYNGEE. This chain's CDR3 is CASSVGSGGYNEQFF. Written as DNA, the CDR3 is TGTGCCAGCAGCGTAGGTAGCGGGGGCTACAATGAGCAGTTCTTC.

This chain uses TRBV7-6 with TRBJ1-1; D remains ambiguous. The V and J ends lost 0 bases and 4 bases respectively, with 12 bases between them. Germline V gene sequence: CDR1 SGHVS, CDR2 FNYEAQ. This CDR3 has 15 amino acids. The CDR3 DNA sequence: TGTGCCAGCAGCTTAGCGGAAGCGGAGGGCACTGAAGCTTTCTTT. Translation: CASSLAEAEGTEAFF.

In this sample, this clonotype turned up once. This rearrangement joins TRBV4-1 to TRBJ2-7; D gene unclear. Per the germline V gene, CDR1 is MGHRA and CDR2 is YSYEKL. Trimming took 4 bases from V and 4 from J, leaving 14 bases between them. This CDR3 spans 14 amino acids. CDR3 nucleotides: TGCGCCAGCAGCCCCGGGCCACCGGGTTACGAGCAGTACGTC. Encoded protein: CASSPGPPGYEQYV.

The chain has TRBV7-2 and TRBJ1-1; no reliable D call. CDR1 and CDR2 (germline): SGHTA, FQGNSA. Trimming took off 8 bases at V and 7 bases at J, with 17 bases between the two ends. This CDR3 is 13 amino acids long. CDR3 loop: CASSSVRGLEAFF. The DNA for the CDR3 is TGTGCCAGCTCCTCGGTGAGAGGCCTTGAAGCTTTCTTT.

This chain uses TRBV29-1 with TRBJ2-7; D assignment may be TRBD1 or TRBD2 (5 bases each). V dropped 7 bases and J dropped 0 bases, with 13 bases sitting between them. Germline V CDR1 and CDR2: SQVTM, ANQGSEA. The CDR3 is 13 residues long. In nucleotides, the CDR3 is TGCAGCGCGACCGGGACGGACTCCTACGAGCAGTACTTC. Translated, it gives CSATGTDSYEQYF.

This clonotype was found once. The chain couples TRBV9 to TRBJ1-2; no firm D call. The CDR3 covers 12 residues. Between the trimmed V and J ends, which lost 4 bases and 8 bases, there was a span of 12 bases. Per the germline V gene, CDR1 is SGDLS and CDR2 is YYNGEE. CDR3 sequence: CASSKRSEGYTF. The CDR3 bases are TGTGCCAGCAGCAAGCGCTCTGAGGGCTACACCTTC.